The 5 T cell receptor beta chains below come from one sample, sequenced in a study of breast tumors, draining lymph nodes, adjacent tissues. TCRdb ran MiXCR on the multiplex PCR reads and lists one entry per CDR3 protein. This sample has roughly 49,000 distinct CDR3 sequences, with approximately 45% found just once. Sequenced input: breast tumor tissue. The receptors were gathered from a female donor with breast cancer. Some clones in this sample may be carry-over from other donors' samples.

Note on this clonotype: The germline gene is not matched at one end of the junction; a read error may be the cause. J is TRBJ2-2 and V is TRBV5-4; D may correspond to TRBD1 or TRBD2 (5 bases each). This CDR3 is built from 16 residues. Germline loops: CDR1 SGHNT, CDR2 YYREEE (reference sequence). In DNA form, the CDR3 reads TGTGCCAGCGGCTTGAGCCGGGGCGTGAACACCGGGGAGCTGTTTTTT. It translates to CASGLSRGVNTGELFF.

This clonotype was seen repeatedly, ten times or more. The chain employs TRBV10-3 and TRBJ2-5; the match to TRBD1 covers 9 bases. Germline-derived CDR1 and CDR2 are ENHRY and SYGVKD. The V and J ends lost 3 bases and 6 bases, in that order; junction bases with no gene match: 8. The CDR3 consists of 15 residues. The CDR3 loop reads CAISEGGTGLKTQYF. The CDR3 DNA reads TGTGCCATCAGTGAAGGTGGGACAGGGCTAAAGACCCAGTACTTC.

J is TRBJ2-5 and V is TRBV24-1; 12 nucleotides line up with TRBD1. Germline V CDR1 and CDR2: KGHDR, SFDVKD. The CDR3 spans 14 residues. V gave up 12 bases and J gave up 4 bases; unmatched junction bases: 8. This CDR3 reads CAAGTGGGGETQYF. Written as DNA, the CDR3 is TGTGCCGCCGGGACAGGGGGCGGGGGAGAGACCCAGTACTTC.

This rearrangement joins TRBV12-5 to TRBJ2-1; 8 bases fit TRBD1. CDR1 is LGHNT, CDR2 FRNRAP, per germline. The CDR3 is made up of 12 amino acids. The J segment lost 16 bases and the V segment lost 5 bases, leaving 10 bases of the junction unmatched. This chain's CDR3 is CASGPPGGRAFF. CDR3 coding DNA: TGTGCTAGTGGTCCTCCAGGGGGCCGCGCATTCTTC.

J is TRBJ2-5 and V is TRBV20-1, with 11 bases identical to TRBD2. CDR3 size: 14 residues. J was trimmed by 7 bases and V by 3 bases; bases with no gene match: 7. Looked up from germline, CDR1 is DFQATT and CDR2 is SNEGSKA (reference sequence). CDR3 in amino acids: CSASAGLAEATQYF. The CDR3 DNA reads TGCAGTGCTAGTGCGGGACTAGCGGAAGCGACCCAGTACTTC.